The rows below give T cell receptor beta chains drawn from one sample of a study of OX40 agonist ivuxolimab in advanced cancers. Profiled with immunoSEQ multiplex PCR; TCRdb holds only in-frame clones, not every one. The table records tens of thousands of clones, 60% to 80% of them present only once. The sample was CD4+ or CD8+ T cells sorted from blood, taken in a trial of the OX40 agonist ivuxolimab. The source of these receptors is an adult with an advanced solid tumor such as melanoma, head and neck, liver or kidney cancer. The CDR3 runs from the conserved cysteine through the conserved F or W. Fields, in order: clone size, D gene, V gene, J gene, CDR3 DNA, CDR3 protein. The D gene is left open where the match is weak. A clone size is listed for some rows: how often the clone was seen (once, few, many), or a class if it is expanded.

>.|.|TRBV5-6|TRBJ2-3
TGTGCCAGCAGCCACGGTGCTAGCACAGATACGCAGTATTTT
CASSHGASTDTQYF
>.|.|TRBV5-1|TRBJ2-5
TGCGCCAGCAGCAACCAGGGAATCCAAGAGACCCAGTACTTC
CASSNQGIQETQYF
>.|.|TRBV6-1|TRBJ1-1
TGTGCCACCGAACAGTACACTGAAGCTTTCTTT
CATEQYTEAFF
>.|.|TRBV6-6|TRBJ2-5
TGTGCCAGCAGTGACCCGGAGAGGCAAGAGACCCAGTACTTC
CASSDPERQETQYF
>.|TRBD2|TRBV5-6|TRBJ2-3
TGTGCCAGCAGCGTGGTTCTAGCGGGGTCAGATACGCAGTATTTT
CASSVVLAGSDTQYF
>.|.|TRBV15|TRBJ1-1
TGTGCCACCAGCAGAGTTGTAGGGAACACTGAAGCTTTCTTT
CATSRVVGNTEAFF
>.|.|TRBV28|TRBJ1-1
TGTGCCAGCAGTCGGATTCGCATCACCGTGAACACTGAAGCTTTCTTT
CASSRIRITVNTEAFF
>.|TRBD1|TRBV7-8|TRBJ2-7
TGTGCCAGCAGCCGGGGACAGGGATACGAGCAGTACTTC
CASSRGQGYEQYF
>.|.|TRBV28|TRBJ1-5
TGTGCCAGCAGTTTGGCGGGGGATAGCAATCAGCCCCAGCATTTT
CASSLAGDSNQPQHF
>.|.|TRBV4-2|TRBJ1-5
TGTGCCAGCAGCCAGATGGGGCCCCAGCATTTT
CASSQMGPQHF
>.|.|TRBV7-2|TRBJ2-7
TGTGCCAGCAGGAAGAGTGGGGCGGGCTACGAGCAGTACTTC
CASRKSGAGYEQYF
>once|TRBD2|TRBV2|TRBJ2-7
TGTGCCAGCAGAGCGGGAACCTACGAGCAGTACTTC
CASRAGTYEQYF
>medium-sized|.|TRBV2|TRBJ1-5
TGTGCCAGCAGTGAAGCCCTTTTTTGGCCGGCGACTCAGCCCCAGCATTTT
CASSEALFWPATQPQHF
>.|.|TRBV6-5|TRBJ2-7
TGTGCCAGCAGTGACACTAAACAGTACGAGCAGTACTTC
CASSDTKQYEQYF
>few|.|TRBV9|TRBJ2-5
TGTGCCAGCAGCGTAGCTACGGGTGGAGGAGAGACCCAGTACTTC
CASSVATGGGETQYF
>.|TRBD2|TRBV6-6|TRBJ2-7
TGTGCCAGCAGTTCCACAACTAGCGGGAGTACCTACGAGCAGTACTTC
CASSSTTSGSTYEQYF
>.|TRBD1|TRBV5-1|TRBJ1-1
TGCGCCAGCAGACCTGCCCAGGGGGCGCTTACTGAAGCTTTCTTT
CASRPAQGALTEAFF
>.|.|TRBV27|TRBJ2-3
TGTGCCAGCAGGGCTAGCTTCACAGATACGCAGTATTTT
CASRASFTDTQYF
>.|TRBD2|TRBV11-2|TRBJ2-5
TGTGCCAGCAGCTTCGGGGGACTAGCGGGAGGACAAGAGACCCAGTACTTC
CASSFGGLAGGQETQYF